Listed below are T cell receptor beta chains from one sample, sequenced in a study of T cell repertoires in cytomegalovirus infection. From the reads, TCRdb called clonotypes with MiXCR, one entry per CDR3 protein. The table lists approximately 320,000 distinct CDR3 sequences, roughly 9.5% of them singletons, with 4.3% in the top ten. The sample was PBMCs. The receptors come from a human donor in good health (CMV status not recorded). Some clones in this sample may be carry-over from other donors' samples. CDR3s include the opening cysteine and the closing phenylalanine or tryptophan. The D gene is left open where the match is weak. The size of a clone is reported for some rows only, either as once, few or many, or as a class for expanded clones.

V: TRBV7-9; J: TRBJ1-5; D: TRBD1; size: many; DNA: TGTGCCAGCAGCTCACCCGGACAGGGGTTAACCCAGCATTTT; CDR3: CASSSPGQGLTQHF
V: TRBV24-1; J: TRBJ1-4; D: NA; size: few; DNA: TGTGCCACCAGTGATGTCGGGACGGGTGAAAAACTGTTTTTT; CDR3: CATSDVGTGEKLFF
V: TRBV20-1; J: TRBJ2-1; D: NA; size: NA; DNA: TGCAGTGCCGCCGGGACTGGAGACAATGAGCAGTTCTTC; CDR3: CSAAGTGDNEQFF
V: TRBV6-2/TRBV6-3; J: TRBJ2-5; D: TRBD1; size: many; DNA: TGTGCCAGCAGGTCGACAGGGGGCTTAGTAGAGACCCAGTACTTC; CDR3: CASRSTGGLVETQYF
V: TRBV20-1; J: TRBJ2-1; D: TRBD2; size: many; DNA: TGCAGTGCCGTGGGACTAGCGGAAGTCAATGAGCAGTTCTTC; CDR3: CSAVGLAEVNEQFF
V: TRBV27; J: TRBJ1-2; D: NA; size: few; DNA: TGTGCCAGCAGCCGGGGAGATGGCTACACCTTC; CDR3: CASSRGDGYTF
V: TRBV20-1; J: TRBJ2-2; D: TRBD2; size: many; DNA: TGCAGTGCTAGACCTAGCGGGAGATCCGGGGAGCTGTTTTTT; CDR3: CSARPSGRSGELFF
V: TRBV7-3; J: TRBJ2-4; D: NA; size: few; DNA: TGTGCCAGCAGCCGCAGCGGCAGGGAAAACATTCAGTACTTC; CDR3: CASSRSGRENIQYF
V: TRBV24-1; J: TRBJ2-1; D: NA; size: NA; DNA: TGTGCCACCAGTGATTTAAGAGGTAGAGGGGATGAGCAGTTCTTC; CDR3: CATSDLRGRGDEQFF
V: TRBV7-6; J: TRBJ2-1; D: TRBD2; size: many; DNA: TGTGCCAGCACACTAAGTCTAGCGGGGGGGATGGATGAGCAGTTCTTC; CDR3: CASTLSLAGGMDEQFF
V: TRBV19; J: TRBJ1-4; D: NA; size: NA; DNA: TGTGCCAGTAATGGGGGCCACCCCTCAGAAAAACTGTTTTTT; CDR3: CASNGGHPSEKLFF
V: TRBV5-1; J: TRBJ2-1; D: TRBD1; size: many; DNA: TGCGCCAGCAGCTACACAGGGGGCTGGGACAATGAGCAGTTCTTC; CDR3: CASSYTGGWDNEQFF
V: TRBV6-2/TRBV6-3; J: TRBJ2-7; D: NA; size: few; DNA: TGTGCCAGCAGTGAACAGCGAGCCGAGCAGTACTTC; CDR3: CASSEQRAEQYF
V: TRBV20-1; J: TRBJ2-7; D: NA; size: many; DNA: TGCAGTGCTAGTCGGGTCGGCGGCCCGGGAGATTACGAGCAGTACTTC; CDR3: CSASRVGGPGDYEQYF
V: TRBV5-6; J: TRBJ1-5; D: NA; size: many; DNA: TGTGCCAGCAGCCGATTGGCGACGGTGCCGACGGATAGCAATCAGCCCCAGCATTTT; CDR3: CASSRLATVPTDSNQPQHF
V: TRBV2; J: TRBJ2-6; D: TRBD1; size: few; DNA: TGTGCCAGCAGTGATGCGGGGACAGGGGTATACTCTGGGGCCAACGTCCTGACTTTC; CDR3: CASSDAGTGVYSGANVLTF
V: TRBV6-5; J: TRBJ2-7; D: NA; size: NA; DNA: TGTGCCAGCAGTTACTTTAGCGGTAGCTCCTACGAGCAGTACTTC; CDR3: CASSYFSGSSYEQYF
V: TRBV7-3; J: TRBJ2-1; D: NA; size: many; DNA: TGTGCCAGCAGCTTACTCCACACACATGAGCAGTTCTTC; CDR3: CASSLLHTHEQFF
V: TRBV7-2; J: TRBJ1-6; D: NA; size: many; DNA: TGTGCCAGCAGCTTGCCGGGTTATTCACCCCTCCACTTT; CDR3: CASSLPGYSPLHF
V: TRBV7-3; J: TRBJ2-1; D: TRBD2; size: many; DNA: TGTGCCAGCAGCTTAAGGGCCTTAGCGGGGGGAAACAATGAGCAGTTCTTC; CDR3: CASSLRALAGGNNEQFF
V: TRBV6-2/TRBV6-3; J: TRBJ1-5; D: NA; size: few; DNA: TGTGCCAGCAGTTATCAGGCCAATCAGCCCCAGCATTTT; CDR3: CASSYQANQPQHF
V: TRBV11-3; J: TRBJ2-1; D: NA; size: many; DNA: TGTGCCAGCAGCTTGCGTGGAGCGGCTTACTGGGATGAGCAGTTCTTC; CDR3: CASSLRGAAYWDEQFF
V: TRBV12-3/TRBV12-4; J: TRBJ2-2; D: NA; size: NA; DNA: TGTGCCAGCAGGCAGGGGATTAACACCGGGGAGCTGTTTTTT; CDR3: CASRQGINTGELFF
V: TRBV25-1; J: TRBJ1-5; D: TRBD1; size: few; DNA: TGTGCCAGCGGGGAACAGGGGGCGAGGCAGCCCCAGCATTTT; CDR3: CASGEQGARQPQHF
V: TRBV12-3/TRBV12-4; J: TRBJ2-7; D: NA; size: NA; DNA: TGTGCCAGCACCCGGTGGCGGGCGGGGACCTACGAGCAGTACTTC; CDR3: CASTRWRAGTYEQYF
V: TRBV6-8; J: TRBJ1-1; D: NA; size: NA; DNA: TGTGCCAGCAGTTACTCCCGGGGTAGCACTGAAGCTTTCTTT; CDR3: CASSYSRGSTEAFF
V: TRBV7-2; J: TRBJ2-5; D: NA; size: many; DNA: TGTGCCAGCAGCTTAGTAGGGACTGGGACCCAGTACTTC; CDR3: CASSLVGTGTQYF
V: TRBV4-1; J: TRBJ1-4; D: NA; size: NA; DNA: TGCGCCAGCAGCCAAGGATGGGGCACAACTAATGAAAAACTGTTTTTT; CDR3: CASSQGWGTTNEKLFF
V: TRBV7-2; J: TRBJ1-1; D: NA; size: many; DNA: TGTGCCAGCAGCCCCTACTCGCGGCAGGATGAAGCTTTCTTT; CDR3: CASSPYSRQDEAFF
V: TRBV6-2/TRBV6-3; J: TRBJ2-5; D: NA; size: NA; DNA: TGTGCCAGCAGTTACTTTCGAGAGACCCAGTACTTC; CDR3: CASSYFRETQYF
V: TRBV7-2; J: TRBJ1-5; D: TRBD1; size: few; DNA: TGTGCCAGCGGAGTCGGACAGGGGGGCAATCAGCCCCAGCATTTT; CDR3: CASGVGQGGNQPQHF
V: TRBV12-3/TRBV12-4; J: TRBJ1-1; D: TRBD1; size: NA; DNA: TGTGCCAGCAGCCCGGACAGGGAAGGACCTGAAGCTTTCTTT; CDR3: CASSPDREGPEAFF
V: TRBV6-1; J: TRBJ1-2; D: NA; size: many; DNA: TGTGCCAGCAGCGCCCCGTGGGGGGTAGTGACCGACTACACCTTC; CDR3: CASSAPWGVVTDYTF
V: TRBV12-3/TRBV12-4; J: TRBJ1-1; D: NA; size: NA; DNA: TGTGCCAGCACCATAATGGCCGGGGCCACTGAAGCTTTCTTT; CDR3: CASTIMAGATEAFF
V: TRBV6-7; J: TRBJ2-1; D: NA; size: many; DNA: TGTGCCAGGGGGGTTGTTACGTATGAGCAGTTCTTC; CDR3: CARGVVTYEQFF
V: TRBV7-2; J: TRBJ2-4; D: NA; size: few; DNA: TGTGCCAGCAGCTTAGAGAGGGCCGGAACCAAAAACATTCAGTACTTC; CDR3: CASSLERAGTKNIQYF
V: TRBV11-2; J: TRBJ2-7; D: TRBD1; size: few; DNA: TGTGCCAGCAGCTCTCGACAGGGTCCGGACGAGCAGTACTTC; CDR3: CASSSRQGPDEQYF
V: TRBV5-4; J: TRBJ1-6; D: TRBD1; size: many; DNA: TGTGCCAGCAGCTTGGCCCTACAGGGGGCTTCACCCCTCCACTTT; CDR3: CASSLALQGASPLHF
V: TRBV11-2; J: TRBJ2-1; D: TRBD1; size: many; DNA: TGTGCCAGCAGCTTAATGGGACAGGGAATTTATGAGCAGTTCTTC; CDR3: CASSLMGQGIYEQFF
V: TRBV12-3/TRBV12-4; J: TRBJ2-1; D: TRBD1; size: few; DNA: TGTGCCAGCAGGCGGGACAGGGATGTCGATGAGCAGTTCTTC; CDR3: CASRRDRDVDEQFF
V: TRBV28; J: TRBJ2-1; D: NA; size: NA; DNA: TGTGCCAGCAGAGTAGGGTCGATAAATCAGCAGTTCTTC; CDR3: CASRVGSINQQFF
V: TRBV6-5; J: TRBJ2-7; D: TRBD1; size: many; DNA: TGTGCCAGCAGTTACCTCGCGACAGGGGACTACGAGCAGTACTTC; CDR3: CASSYLATGDYEQYF
V: TRBV7-2; J: TRBJ1-5; D: NA; size: many; DNA: TGTGCCAGCAGCTTAGAGACGTATCAGCCCCAGCATTTT; CDR3: CASSLETYQPQHF
V: TRBV7-6; J: TRBJ2-1; D: NA; size: many; DNA: TGTGCCAGCAGCTTAGTTCGGGGTTACAATGAGCAGTTCTTC; CDR3: CASSLVRGYNEQFF